Listed below are T cell receptor beta chains from one sample, sequenced in a study of Graves' ophthalmopathy and Graves' hyperthyroidism. TCRdb redid the calling of the multiplex PCR reads with MiXCR, one entry per CDR3 protein. In the table there are about 700,000 distinct CDR3 sequences, approximately 40% of which are singletons. Sequencing used peripheral blood. These receptors came from an adult man with Graves' ophthalmopathy. Both conserved end residues are part of each CDR3. D genes are given only for firm matches. A clone size is listed for some rows: how often the clone was seen (once, few, many), or a class if it is expanded.

TRBJ1-2,TRBV2,NA,NA,CASSRSKNYGYTF,TGTGCCAGCAGTCGTTCAAAAAACTATGGCTACACCTTC
TRBJ1-1,TRBV29-1,once,NA,CSVGHTEAFF,TGCAGCGTTGGGCACACTGAAGCTTTCTTT
TRBJ1-1,TRBV7-2,many,NA,CASSPRFTEAFF,TGTGCCAGCAGCCCCCGATTCACTGAAGCTTTCTTT
TRBJ2-6,TRBV10-3,NA,NA,CASSSLRTTLSGANVLTF,TGTGCCAGCAGCTCCTTGAGGACTACCCTCTCTGGGGCCAACGTCCTGACTTTC
TRBJ1-5,TRBV19,many,NA,CASSWKGGVLLVEAQHF,TGTGCCAGTAGTTGGAAGGGCGGGGTGTTGCTCGTCGAAGCCCAGCATTTT
TRBJ1-4,TRBV20-1,few,NA,CSARVISREKLFF,TGCAGTGCTAGAGTGATTTCAAGAGAAAAACTGTTTTTT
TRBJ1-2,TRBV20-1,NA,TRBD1,CSATTGGPGYTF,TGCAGTGCTACCACAGGGGGGCCCGGCTACACCTTC
TRBJ1-1,TRBV7-2,many,NA,CASSATVVNTEAFF,TGTGCCAGCAGCGCGACGGTTGTGAACACTGAAGCTTTCTTT
TRBJ2-2,TRBV25-1,NA,TRBD1,CASSFFQGDTGELFF,TGTGCCAGCAGTTTCTTTCAGGGGGACACCGGGGAGCTGTTTTTT
TRBJ1-1,TRBV29-1,NA,TRBD1,CSVDEQGAFVAFF,TGCAGCGTTGATGAGCAGGGGGCTTTCGTAGCTTTCTTT
TRBJ2-7,TRBV6-5,NA,NA,CASGTYAYEQYF,TGTGCCAGCGGAACTTACGCCTACGAGCAGTACTTC
TRBJ1-1,TRBV25-1,NA,TRBD1,CASSLWWTGGVRAFF,TGTGCCAGCAGTTTATGGTGGACAGGGGGCGTACGGGCTTTCTTT
TRBJ1-2,TRBV7-9,NA,NA,CASSPTVTNYGYTF,TGTGCCAGCAGCCCGACAGTTACTAACTATGGCTACACCTTC
TRBJ2-6,TRBV7-9,NA,NA,CASSLIGGSGANVLTF,TGTGCCAGCAGCTTAATTGGGGGTTCTGGGGCCAACGTCCTGACTTTC
TRBJ2-7,TRBV10-3,many,NA,CATTRGHEQYF,TGTGCCACCACGCGGGGCCACGAGCAGTACTTC
TRBJ1-2,TRBV15,few,TRBD1,CASSVNRGGYTF,TGTGCCAGCAGTGTAAACAGGGGAGGCTACACCTTC
TRBJ2-7,TRBV19,many,TRBD1,CASSTGQGLYEQYF,TGTGCCAGTTCTACGGGACAGGGGCTGTACGAGCAGTACTTC
TRBJ2-3,TRBV19,few,NA,CASSRDLTDTQYF,TGTGCCAGTAGTAGGGACCTCACAGATACGCAGTATTTT